This record looks at one TCR beta chain sequence and its context. What it binds is unknown. Trimming took off 6 bases at V and 0 bases at J, with 19 bases between the two ends. Germline assignment: CDR1 MNHNS and CDR2 SASEGT. CDR3 size: 17 residues. This record comes from a study of T cell repertoires in cytomegalovirus infection. Study-level background: Evidence of both CMV infection and a matching HLA type came from public TCR beta signatures.

TCRdb ran MiXCR on the reads and lists one entry per CDR3 protein. The table lists 35,000 to 55,000 distinct CDR3 sequences, around 20% of them singletons. Study-level findings and limits: Predominance within the ex vivo response was attributable to HLA-C-restricted CMV-specific TCR beta clonotypes.

Material: PBMCs, sequenced either directly or after in vitro stimulation (not recorded which). The sequence was collected from a human donor in good health (CMV status not recorded). Some clones in this sample may be carry-over from other donors' samples. The rearrangement links TRBV6-1 to TRBJ2-3, with a weak D call TRBD2 (6 bases). This CDR3 is CASSPNLPGSSTDTQYF. CDR3 bases: TGTGCCAGCAGCCCGAACCTACCCGGGAGCAGCACAGATACGCAGTATTTT.